This TCR beta chain was captured by sequencing in a study of blood T cell repertoires in COVID-19. Study-wide background: Italy, Spain and the United States were the sources of the convalescent and acute COVID-19 samples. PBMCs, B-cell-depleted T cells, or T cells were the source of the cDNA or gDNA that made up the material.

Note on this clone: An end of the junction does not agree with germline; a read error may underlie this.

Here immunoSEQ multiplex PCR was the method, and the copy in TCRdb shows in-frame clones only, minus some. The sample lists more than 110,000 clones, 85% to 90% occurring once. CDR3 length: 15 residues. Germline lookup yields CDR1 KGHDR and CDR2 SFDVKD. The material sequenced was peripheral blood. This rearrangement joins TRBV24-1 to TRBJ1-1; 8 nucleotides match TRBD1. This TCR was recovered from a man in his 60s with active or convalescent COVID-19. This CDR3 is CATSESDRGGGETFF. CDR3 DNA: TGTGCCACCAGTGAGTCCGACAGGGGAGGAGGTGAAACTTTCTTT.